The rows below give T cell receptor beta chains drawn from one sample of a study of T cells in localized non-small cell lung cancer. Assay used: immunoSEQ multiplex PCR; TCRdb lists only in-frame clones, some missing. The table includes tens of thousands of clones, 85% to 90% detected once. This sample comprised PBMCs, obtained before any cancer treatment. The receptors here all came from a man aged 40 to 70 with stage II lung adenocarcinoma. Each CDR3 is given with its conserved first and last residue. The order of the fields is D gene, clone size, J gene, V gene, CDR3 protein, CDR3 DNA. The D gene is left open where the match is weak. The listing skips clone size in some rows; elsewhere it reads once, few, many or a size class.

NA few TRBJ1-2 TRBV5-6 CASSLGYGYTF TGTGCCAGCAGCCTAGGCTATGGCTACACCTTC
NA large TRBJ1-3 TRBV27 CASSFGAGNTIYF TGTGCCAGCAGTTTTGGCGCTGGAAACACCATATATTTT
TRBD1 NA TRBJ2-1 TRBV5-1 CASSLTGTGGVDEQFF TGCGCCAGCAGCTTGACCGGGACAGGGGGTGTTGATGAGCAGTTCTTC
NA NA TRBJ1-6 TRBV27 CASSPRPAGVMSSPLHF TGTGCCAGCAGTCCCCGCCCGGCAGGGGTCATGAGTTCACCCCTCCACTTT
TRBD2 NA TRBJ2-5 TRBV7-7 CASSWGGGPQETQYF TGTGCCAGCAGCTGGGGCGGGGGGCCGCAAGAGACCCAGTACTTC
NA NA TRBJ1-1 TRBV7-3 CASSLTAINTEAFF TGTGCCAGCAGCTTGACAGCCATCAACACTGAAGCTTTCTTT
TRBD1 NA TRBJ2-1 TRBV5-1 CASSSGQGGDNEQFF TGCGCCAGCAGCTCCGGACAGGGGGGAGACAATGAGCAGTTCTTC
NA few TRBJ2-6 TRBV5-6 CASSLLSGANVLTF TGTGCCAGCAGCTTGCTTTCTGGGGCCAACGTCCTGACTTTC
TRBD2 NA TRBJ2-3 TRBV18 CASSLVGLAGGVDTQYF TGTGCCAGCTCACTCGTCGGACTAGCGGGGGGGGTCGATACGCAGTATTTT
NA NA TRBJ1-1 TRBV7-6 CASSPQQGATEAFF TGTGCCAGCTCACCCCAACAGGGAGCCACTGAAGCTTTCTTT
NA NA TRBJ1-5 TRBV7-2 CASSSSPGSNQPQHF TGTGCCAGCAGCTCTTCTCCGGGGAGCAATCAGCCCCAGCATTTT
NA once TRBJ2-3 TRBV7-8 CASSFSGQPGDTQYF TGTGCCAGCAGCTTTTCCGGACAGCCGGGGGATACGCAGTATTTT
NA NA TRBJ1-5 TRBV19 CASSSGGGGANQPQHF TGTGCCAGTAGCTCGGGTGGGGGGGGCGCCAATCAGCCCCAGCATTTT
NA NA TRBJ1-3 TRBV30 CACERTEMSSGNTIYF TGTGCCTGCGAAAGGACGGAGATGAGCTCTGGAAACACCATATATTTT
TRBD1 NA TRBJ2-1 TRBV5-1 CASSLKTGVDNEQFF TGCGCCAGCAGCTTGAAGACAGGGGTGGACAATGAGCAGTTCTTC
NA NA TRBJ1-4 TRBV5-1 CASSLGPTGPTEKLFF TGCGCCAGCAGCTTGGGCCCCACCGGTCCGACGGAAAAACTGTTTTTT
TRBD1 NA TRBJ1-1 TRBV5-6 CASSFWDRTTEAFF TGTGCCAGCAGCTTCTGGGACAGGACGACTGAAGCTTTCTTT
TRBD2 NA TRBJ2-1 TRBV7-6 CASSLAPQLAGGPNEQFF TGTGCCAGCAGCTTAGCCCCCCAACTAGCGGGGGGCCCCAATGAGCAGTTCTTC
NA NA TRBJ1-1 TRBV6-5 CASSYSWGGRNTEAFF TGTGCCAGCAGTTACAGTTGGGGGGGAAGGAACACTGAAGCTTTCTTT
NA NA TRBJ2-1 TRBV4-1 CASSQGNPYNEQFF TGCGCCAGCAGCCAGGGAAATCCCTACAATGAGCAGTTCTTC
NA NA TRBJ1-2 TRBV6-4 CASRGTWRHGYTF TGTGCCAGCAGAGGGACCTGGAGGCATGGCTACACCTTC
TRBD1 once TRBJ1-2 TRBV4-1 CASSQDLESGQGGGYTF TGCGCCAGCAGCCAAGATCTGGAGTCAGGACAGGGAGGGGGCTACACCTTC
NA NA TRBJ1-1 TRBV10-3 CAISVGERTEAFF TGTGCCATCAGTGTGGGGGAGCGGACTGAAGCTTTCTTT
NA NA TRBJ1-5 TRBV10-3 CAISSSNQPQHF TGTGCCATCAGTAGTAGCAATCAGCCCCAGCATTTT
TRBD1 NA TRBJ2-3 TRBV2 CASTGQDFTDTQYF TGTGCCAGCACGGGACAGGACTTCACAGATACGCAGTATTTT
TRBD1 few TRBJ2-1 TRBV19 CASTHRDRYNEQFF TGTGCCAGTACCCACCGGGACAGATACAATGAGCAGTTCTTC
NA NA TRBJ2-2 TRBV7-9 CASSATDNTGELFF TGTGCCAGCAGCGCGACAGACAACACCGGGGAGCTGTTTTTT
NA NA TRBJ2-5 TRBV6-5 CASSYSVQETQYF TGTGCCAGCAGTTACTCCGTACAGGAGACCCAGTACTTC
NA NA TRBJ2-2 TRBV10-3 CAIPGTRTGELFF TGTGCCATCCCCGGAACAAGAACCGGGGAGCTGTTTTTT
NA NA TRBJ2-7 TRBV5-6 CASSFSGPYEQYF TGTGCCAGCAGCTTCAGCGGGCCCTACGAGCAGTACTTC
NA NA TRBJ2-3 TRBV7-8 CASSLGAGGSFTDTQYF TGTGCCAGCAGCTTAGGGGCTGGCGGGTCCTTCACAGATACGCAGTATTTT
NA NA TRBJ1-5 TRBV2 CASSLMGSNQPQHF TGTGCCAGCAGTCTTATGGGTAGCAATCAGCCCCAGCATTTT
TRBD1 NA TRBJ2-5 TRBV11-2 CASSLDPTGKETQYF TGTGCCAGCAGCCTAGACCCGACAGGGAAAGAGACCCAGTACTTC
NA once TRBJ2-5 TRBV7-9 CASSYYSGETQYF TGTGCCAGCAGTTACTACTCCGGGGAGACCCAGTACTTC
TRBD2 NA TRBJ2-5 TRBV5-5 CASSRSGGGASETQYF TGTGCCAGCAGCCGCTCGGGCGGGGGGGCCTCAGAGACCCAGTACTTC
NA once TRBJ1-5 TRBV28 CASSWPQSQARGSNQPQHF TGTGCCAGCAGTTGGCCCCAATCACAGGCCCGGGGTAGCAATCAGCCCCAGCATTTT
NA NA TRBJ2-5 TRBV28 CASSQGGGQETQYF TGTGCCAGCAGCCAGGGGGGGGGCCAAGAGACCCAGTACTTC
NA NA TRBJ2-3 TRBV7-3 CASSLGGERTDTQYF TGTGCCAGCAGCCTAGGGGGGGAACGCACAGATACGCAGTATTTT
NA few TRBJ2-7 TRBV6-5 CASSSDPTGTYEQYF TGTGCCAGCAGTTCAGACCCAACAGGAACCTACGAGCAGTACTTC
TRBD1 NA TRBJ1-2 TRBV5-1 CASSLGAGTDHGYTF TGCGCCAGCAGCTTGGGGGCCGGGACAGATCATGGCTACACCTTC
NA NA TRBJ1-6 TRBV5-1 CASSLGQGRSPLHF TGCGCCAGCAGCTTGGGCCAGGGAAGATCACCCCTCCACTTT
NA NA TRBJ1-3 TRBV2 CASSSPGGASGNTIYF TGTGCCAGCAGTTCCCCCGGAGGAGCCTCTGGAAACACCATATATTTT
TRBD1 NA TRBJ2-7 TRBV13 CASSLEGQAGVDYEQYF TGTGCCAGCAGCTTAGAGGGACAGGCCGGGGTGGACTACGAGCAGTACTTC
TRBD2 NA TRBJ2-1 TRBV9 CASSLTSGGAYEQFF TGTGCCAGCAGCTTGACTAGCGGGGGGGCCTATGAGCAGTTCTTC
NA NA TRBJ2-3 TRBV7-3 CASSLGTYSTDTQYF TGTGCCAGCAGCTTGGGGACCTACAGCACAGATACGCAGTATTTT
NA medium-sized TRBJ1-5 TRBV5-4 CASSLTRQPQHF TGTGCCAGCAGCTTGACAAGGCAGCCCCAGCATTTT
NA once TRBJ1-1 TRBV10-3 CAISEPRGKNTEAFF TGTGCCATCAGTGAGCCTAGAGGCAAGAACACTGAAGCTTTCTTT
NA NA TRBJ2-3 TRBV5-1 CASSSAVIGGTQYF TGCGCCAGCAGCTCCGCGGTAATAGGGGGTACGCAGTATTTT
TRBD2 NA TRBJ2-5 TRBV7-2 CASSPQAGPQETQYF TGTGCCAGCAGCCCCCAAGCGGGACCTCAAGAGACCCAGTACTTC
NA NA TRBJ2-5 TRBV18 CASSQRPQETQYF TGTGCCAGCTCACAACGACCTCAAGAGACCCAGTACTTC
NA NA TRBJ1-5 TRBV30 CAWSERAGEPQHF TGTGCCTGGAGTGAAAGGGCGGGGGAGCCCCAGCATTTT